A single sample gave rise to the 18 T cell receptor beta chains below, sequenced in a study of naive and memory T cell subsets. Two oligonucleotides, mixed equimolar, formed the beta constant-region primer covering TRBC1 and TRBC2. MiXCR was run by TCRdb on the UMI-ligation and nested PCR reads, yielding one entry per CDR3 protein. The data contain 70,000 to 95,000 distinct CDR3 sequences, 5.5% to 8.5% of them singletons. Material for sequencing was central memory CD4+ T cells from blood. These TCRs come from a human donor in good health.

This clonotype was counted at least ten times. The genes are TRBV6-1 and TRBJ2-3; D could derive from TRBD1 or TRBD2 (5 bases each). This CDR3 has 14 amino acids. Germline-derived CDR1 and CDR2 are MNHNS and SASEGT. The V end was cut by 7 bases, the J end by 2 bases, with 13 bases between. This CDR3 is CASKTGPYTDTQYF. The CDR3 DNA sequence: TGTGCCAGCAAAACGGGGCCATACACAGATACGCAGTATTTT.

In this sample, this clonotype turned up a few times. The chain uses TRBV19 and TRBJ2-4, with 9 bases matching TRBD1. In germline, CDR1 is LNHDA, CDR2 SQIVND (reference sequence). The CDR3 loop spans 13 amino acids. V lost 8 bases and J lost 6; bases outside the gene matches: 5. The CDR3 DNA follows: TGTGCCAGTGGGAGACAGGGGGGAAACATTCAGTACTTC. Translating gives CASGRQGGNIQYF.

This clonotype was counted at least ten times. This sequence joins TRBV6-1 and TRBJ2-3, with D possibly matching TRBD1 (5 bases). The CDR3 runs to 16 residues. Germline CDR1 is MNHNS and CDR2 is SASEGT. Trimming shortened V by 5 bases and J by 3 bases, and 18 bases separated the two germline ends. DNA for the CDR3: TGTGCCAGCAGTAAGGGGTCTAGTGTTGGAACAGATACGCAGTATTTT. Amino acids: CASSKGSSVGTDTQYF.

This clonotype showed up many times. This chain links TRBV7-2 with TRBJ1-6; D unresolved. The V gene lost 0 bases and the J gene lost 7 bases, with 7 bases spanning the gap. The CDR3 is 14 amino acids. Germline CDR1 and CDR2: SGHTA and FQGNSA. In DNA, the CDR3 is TGTGCCAGCAGCTTAGCGATGGGCAATTCACCCCTCCACTTT. Translating gives CASSLAMGNSPLHF.

This clonotype has a count of ten or more. The CDR3 is CASSGQTKQETQYF. CDR3 in DNA: TGTGCCAGCTCGGGACAGACTAAACAAGAGACCCAGTACTTC. The V gene is TRBV2, the J gene TRBJ2-5; 7 bases agree with TRBD1. This CDR3 comprises 14 residues. CDR1 SNHLY and CDR2 FYNNEI come from the germline V gene. Trimming removed 8 bases from V and 2 bases from J; junction bases left unmatched: 8. Full variable domain (rest looked up from reference TRBV2 and TRBJ2-5): EPEVTQTPSHQVTQMGQEVILRCVPISNHLYFYWYRQILGQKVEFLVSFYNNEISEKSEIFDDQFSVERPDGSNFTLKIRSTKLEDSAMYFCASSGQTKQETQYFGPGTRLLVL.

This clonotype has a count of ten or more. This chain connects TRBV20-1 to TRBJ2-2; D perhaps matches TRBD1 (5 bases). Germline CDR1 is DFQATT and CDR2 is SNEGSKA (reference sequence). Trimming pared 2 bases from V and 4 bases from J, leaving 14 bases between. This CDR3 has 15 amino acids. CDR3 sequence: CSARPPGLSTGELFF. The CDR3 coding sequence is TGCAGTGCTAGACCCCCAGGGTTGAGCACCGGGGAGCTGTTTTTT.

This rearrangement joins TRBV7-2 to TRBJ2-1, with TRBD2 as a possible D gene (7 bases). Germline-derived CDR1 and CDR2 are SGHTA and FQGNSA. The germline V and J ends were trimmed by 1 base and 14 bases, with 27 bases remaining between them. The CDR3 contains 17 residues. CDR3 in amino acids: CASSLGALAAVGGEKFF. DNA for the CDR3: TGTGCCAGCAGCTTAGGGGCGCTAGCGGCCGTAGGGGGGGAGAAGTTCTTC.

This clonotype was seen ten or more times. The V and J genes are TRBV7-9 and TRBJ1-6; unclear D gene. This CDR3 has 16 amino acids. CDR1 is SEHNR and CDR2 is FQNEAQ in the germline V gene (reference sequence). V dropped 1 base and J dropped 3 bases, with 10 bases sitting between them. The CDR3 coding sequence is TGTGCCAGCAGCTTAGACCGGCAGCTCTATAATTCACCCCTCCACTTT. Translation gives CASSLDRQLYNSPLHF.

This clonotype was observed at least ten times. The V and J genes are TRBV7-2 and TRBJ2-7; D is unresolved. Germline lookup yields CDR1 SGHTA and CDR2 FQGNSA. Trimming pared 2 bases from V and 3 bases from J, leaving 5 bases between. The CDR3 totals 12 residues. CDR3 loop: CASSLTGYEQYF. The CDR3 coding sequence is TGTGCCAGCAGCTTAACTGGCTACGAGCAGTACTTC.

This clonotype came up many times. This chain connects TRBV18 to TRBJ1-1; a possible D gene is TRBD1 (5 bases). Per germline, CDR1 KGHSH and CDR2 LQKENI. The length of the CDR3 is 14 residues. V was trimmed by 3 bases and J by 6 bases, leaving 14 bases between them. CDR3 protein: CASSPRGLSAEAFF. The CDR3 DNA reads TGTGCCAGCTCACCTAGGGGTTTGTCGGCTGAAGCTTTCTTT.

This clonotype was detected ten times or more. V is TRBV7-9 and J is TRBJ1-2; D is unresolved. The germline CDR1 and CDR2 sequences are SEHNR and FQNEAQ (reference sequence). Between the trimmed V and J ends, which lost 3 bases and 6 bases, there was a span of 11 bases. The CDR3 spans 13 residues. Here the CDR3 DNA reads TGTGCCAGCAGCTTTGAGATAACGGATGGCTACACCTTC. Residues: CASSFEITDGYTF.

This clonotype was observed many times. The chain couples TRBV12-3 or TRBV12-4 to TRBJ1-6; TRBD1 agrees at 9 bases. This CDR3 is built from 20 residues. J lost 2 bases, V lost 0 bases, and 11 bases had no gene match. CDR3 in DNA: TGTGCCAGCAGTTTAGCCGGACAGGGGCGTGGAGGGGCCTATAATTCACCCCTCCACTTT. It codes for CASSLAGQGRGGAYNSPLHF.

The chain is built from TRBV7-2 and TRBJ2-6; D uncertain. V was clipped by 6 bases and J by 6 bases, with 0 bases between them. The germline CDR1 and CDR2 sequences are SGHTA and FQGNSA. The CDR3 is made up of 10 amino acids. The CDR3 region has the DNA TGTGCCAGCAGGGCCAACGTCCTGACTTTC. Its translation: CASRANVLTF.

This clonotype came up many times. The chain joins TRBV10-3 to TRBJ2-1; 7 positions match TRBD2. V lost 0 bases, J lost 5 bases, and 4 bases stayed unmatched. Germline CDR1 and CDR2: ENHRY and SYGVKD. This CDR3 has 15 amino acids. Here the CDR3 DNA reads TGTGCCATCAGTGAGTCCCAGCGGGGAGACAATGAGCAGTTCTTC. Amino acids: CAISESQRGDNEQFF.

In its sample, this clonotype was seen a few times. The V and J genes are TRBV20-1 and TRBJ2-6; D not certain. The germline gives CDR1 DFQATT, CDR2 SNEGSKA (reference sequence). The germline V and J ends were trimmed by 2 bases and 3 bases, with 8 bases remaining between them. This CDR3 is 14 amino acids long. The CDR3 coding sequence is TGCAGTGCTAGACAGATACTTGGGGCCAACGTCCTGACTTTC. This sequence encodes CSARQILGANVLTF.

This clonotype was observed at least ten times. V is TRBV7-9 and J is TRBJ2-3, with 7 bases aligning to TRBD1. Germline loops: CDR1 SEHNR, CDR2 FQNEAQ (reference sequence). V was pared by 5 bases and J by 2 bases, with 4 bases of the junction left unmatched. The CDR3 covers 14 residues. The CDR3 here is CASSLGQLTDTQYF. The CDR3 DNA reads TGTGCCAGCAGCCTGGGACAGCTCACAGATACGCAGTATTTT. Filled out from reference TRBV7-9 and TRBJ2-3, the complete variable domain reads DTGVSQNPRHKITKRGQNVTFRCDPISEHNRLYWYRQTLGQGPEFLTYFQNEAQLEKSRLLSDRFSAERPKGSFSTLEIQRTEQGDSAMYLCASSLGQLTDTQYFGPGTRLTVL.

This clonotype was seen at least ten times. This sequence joins TRBV4-3 and TRBJ1-4; a weak D match, TRBD1 (6 bases). V lost 1 base and J 2 bases, leaving 11 bases between the germline ends. Looked up from germline, CDR1 is LGHNA and CDR2 is YSLEER. The CDR3 has 16 amino acids. Here the CDR3 reads CASSQARGLTNEKLFF. CDR3 nucleotide sequence: TGCGCCAGCAGCCAAGCAAGGGGGTTGACTAATGAAAAACTGTTTTTT.

This clonotype was seen once. The V gene is TRBV2, the J gene TRBJ1-6, with D possibly matching TRBD1 (5 bases). Between the trimmed V and J ends, which lost 6 bases and 7 bases, there was a span of 10 bases. The CDR3 contains 13 residues. Germline loops: CDR1 SNHLY, CDR2 FYNNEI. The CDR3: CASSGTENSPLHF. CDR3 sequence (DNA): TGTGCCAGCAGCGGGACGGAGAATTCACCCCTCCACTTT. Full variable domain (rest looked up from reference TRBV2 and TRBJ1-6): EPEVTQTPSHQVTQMGQEVILRCVPISNHLYFYWYRQILGQKVEFLVSFYNNEISEKSEIFDDQFSVERPDGSNFTLKIRSTKLEDSAMYFCASSGTENSPLHFGNGTRLTVT.